The 5 T cell receptor beta chains listed next were all sequenced from one sample in a study of OX40 agonist ivuxolimab in advanced cancers. Sequencing was performed with immunoSEQ multiplex PCR; in TCRdb, only in-frame clones are kept and a portion is missing. Among some 37,000 clones listed, around 77% were seen once. The specimen comprised CD4+ or CD8+ T cells sorted from blood, sampled in a trial of the OX40 agonist ivuxolimab. The source of these receptors is an adult with an advanced solid tumor such as melanoma, head and neck, liver or kidney cancer.

The chain joins TRBV9 to TRBJ1-1; maybe TRBD1 (5 bases). Trimming removed 3 bases at V and 9 bases at J, with 21 bases between. The CDR3 has 15 amino acids. The V gene's germline CDR1 is SGDLS and CDR2 YYNGEE. The DNA for the CDR3 is TGTGCCAGCAGCGAGGGATGGGCAAACGAGGGGAAAGCTTTCTTT. It is translated as CASSEGWANEGKAFF.

The V call is TRBV11-3, the J call TRBJ2-2; no definite D call. Looked up from germline, CDR1 is SGHNT and CDR2 is YENEEA. The CDR3 length is 16 residues. V was shortened by 2 bases and J by 0 bases, with 10 bases between the two germline ends. The CDR3 sequence: CASSLMTGSNTGELFF. Written as DNA, the CDR3 is TGTGCCAGCAGCTTAATGACTGGTTCGAACACCGGGGAGCTGTTTTTT.

CDR3 in amino acids: CASSPVGGSNQPQHF. CDR3 nucleotides: TGTGCCAGCAGTCCCGTAGGCGGGAGCAATCAGCCCCAGCATTTT. The chain is built from TRBV6-5 and TRBJ1-5; D is ambiguous. V was pared by 5 bases and J by 1 base, with 12 bases between. Looked up from germline, CDR1 is MNHEY and CDR2 is SVGAGI. The CDR3 runs 15 residues.

This sequence joins TRBV29-1 and TRBJ1-2; no reliable D call. V gave up 2 bases and J gave up 1 base, with 8 bases separating them. Germline V gives CDR1 SQVTM, CDR2 ANQGSEA. The CDR3 has 13 residues. The CDR3 loop reads CSVEQVDNYGYTF. CDR3 DNA sequence: TGCAGCGTTGAACAGGTAGATAACTATGGCTACACCTTC.

V gene TRBV7-8 combines with J gene TRBJ2-3; 9 bases line up with TRBD2. This CDR3 is 16 amino acids long. Per germline, CDR1 SGHVS and CDR2 FQNEAQ. The ends lost 1 base at V and 6 bases at J; junction bases unmatched: 8. CDR3 sequence: CASSLVQRGASDTQYF. The CDR3 nucleotides are TGTGCCAGCAGCTTAGTCCAGCGGGGGGCCTCCGATACGCAGTATTTT.